A selection of T cell receptor beta chains follows, all from one sample in a study of T cells in Graves' hyperthyroidism and ophthalmopathy. Each CDR3 protein gets one entry after TCRdb re-called the multiplex PCR reads with MiXCR. The sample has around 700,000 distinct CDR3 sequences, over 35% seen once. The sequencing input was blood. The receptors shown here come from a woman between 35 and 50 years old with Graves' hyperthyroidism. Both conserved end residues are part of each CDR3. D genes are given only for firm matches. Clone size is stated in some rows and not others, as once, few, many or a class when expanded.

CSAREQTGSGYTF | TGCAGTGCTAGGGAACAGACGGGGTCCGGCTACACCTTC | many | TRBJ1-2 | NA | TRBV20-1
CASRATLNTGELFF | TGCGCCAGCCGGGCGACACTCAACACCGGGGAGCTGTTTTTT | few | TRBJ2-2 | NA | TRBV5-1
CATRTTEARAPLHF | TGTGCCACCAGGACTACGGAGGCGCGGGCACCCCTCCACTTT | many | TRBJ1-6 | NA | TRBV24-1
CASSDSTGWGYTF | TGTGCCAGCAGTGACTCGACAGGTTGGGGCTACACCTTC | many | TRBJ1-2 | NA | TRBV12-3/TRBV12-4
CSAEGQGDGYTF | TGCAGTGCGGAGGGGCAGGGCGATGGCTACACCTTC | many | TRBJ1-2 | NA | TRBV20-1
CAISEAGSGANVLTF | TGTGCCATCAGTGAGGCAGGGTCTGGGGCCAACGTCCTGACTTTC | NA | TRBJ2-6 | NA | TRBV10-3
CASSLWTSGQETQYF | TGTGCCAGCAGCTTGTGGACTAGCGGACAAGAGACCCAGTACTTC | many | TRBJ2-5 | TRBD2 | TRBV5-8
CASSHLPGQNTEAFF | TGTGCCAGCAGTCACCTGCCGGGACAGAACACTGAAGCTTTCTTT | many | TRBJ1-1 | NA | TRBV6-5
CAISGTEETQYF | TGTGCCATCAGTGGGACGGAAGAGACCCAGTACTTC | many | TRBJ2-5 | NA | TRBV10-3
CASSFQGKGRTF | TGTGCCAGCAGCTTCCAGGGCAAAGGTCGCACCTTC | once | TRBJ1-2 | NA | TRBV11-2
CASSQVEGSYGYTF | TGCGCCAGCAGCCAAGTAGAAGGCTCTTATGGCTACACCTTC | few | TRBJ1-2 | NA | TRBV4-3
CAISEEQLRSPLHF | TGTGCCATCAGTGAGGAACAGCTCAGATCACCCCTCCACTTT | many | TRBJ1-6 | NA | TRBV10-3
CASSPSGGGIGEKLFF | TGCGCCAGCAGCCCTTCGGGGGGAGGGATCGGTGAAAAACTGTTTTTT | few | TRBJ1-4 | NA | TRBV5-1
CASSSPSGRWAWTQYF | TGTGCCAGCAGCTCCCCTAGCGGGAGATGGGCGTGGACCCAGTACTTC | many | TRBJ2-5 | TRBD2 | TRBV7-2
CATPYPFLNTEAFF | TGTGCCACCCCCTACCCGTTTCTGAACACTGAAGCTTTCTTT | many | TRBJ1-1 | NA | TRBV15
CASSGGQGKETQYF | TGCGCCAGCAGCGGTGGACAGGGGAAAGAGACCCAGTACTTC | NA | TRBJ2-5 | TRBD1 | TRBV5-1
CASRVQFGDTIYF | TGTGCCAGCAGGGTCCAGTTCGGCGACACCATATATTTT | NA | TRBJ1-3 | NA | TRBV12-3/TRBV12-4
CASSVWTGGIQPQHF | TGTGCCAGCAGCGTCTGGACAGGTGGAATTCAGCCCCAGCATTTT | few | TRBJ1-5 | TRBD1 | TRBV5-1
CASSRDRDDEKLFF | TGTGCCAGCAGTCGGGACAGGGATGATGAAAAACTGTTTTTT | many | TRBJ1-4 | TRBD1 | TRBV12-3/TRBV12-4
CASGFTGDGRETQYF | TGCGCCAGCGGTTTTACTGGGGATGGCAGAGAGACCCAGTACTTC | NA | TRBJ2-5 | NA | TRBV5-1
CASKSQGDGYTF | TGTGCCAGCAAAAGTCAGGGGGATGGCTACACCTTC | many | TRBJ1-2 | TRBD1 | TRBV12-3/TRBV12-4
CSEGDRGLYGYTF | TGCAGCGAAGGGGACAGGGGATTGTATGGCTACACCTTC | NA | TRBJ1-2 | TRBD1 | TRBV29-1
CASSPGEARYGYTF | TGTGCCAGCAGCCCAGGAGAGGCACGGTATGGCTACACCTTC | NA | TRBJ1-2 | NA | TRBV7-9
CASSEGWTGSNQPQHF | TGTGCCAGCAGTGAAGGATGGACAGGGAGCAATCAGCCCCAGCATTTT | few | TRBJ1-5 | TRBD1 | TRBV12-3/TRBV12-4
CASSYRGGTGGNTIYF | TGTGCCAGCAGTTACCGCGGAGGTACAGGGGGAAACACCATATATTTT | NA | TRBJ1-3 | NA | TRBV6-5
CATSDSVLRHEQETQYF | TGTGCCACCAGTGACTCGGTACTTAGACACGAACAAGAGACCCAGTACTTC | NA | TRBJ2-5 | NA | TRBV24-1
CAISERTSGGADSQETQYF | TGTGCCATCAGTGAACGGACTAGCGGGGGGGCGGATAGTCAAGAGACCCAGTACTTC | NA | TRBJ2-5 | TRBD2 | TRBV10-3
CASRAELANTGELFF | TGTGCCAGCAGAGCGGAACTCGCGAACACCGGGGAGCTGTTTTTT | NA | TRBJ2-2 | NA | TRBV7-3
CASSQAGGGYGGYTF | TGTGCCAGCAGCCAAGCGGGTGGGGGCTACGGTGGCTACACCTTC | once | TRBJ1-2 | NA | TRBV7-9
CASSPWGGANVLTF | TGCGCCAGCAGCCCTTGGGGGGGGGCCAACGTCCTGACTTTC | many | TRBJ2-6 | NA | TRBV5-1
CAWSVHAGGGTEAFF | TGTGCCTGGAGTGTACATGCAGGTGGAGGCACTGAAGCTTTCTTT | NA | TRBJ1-1 | NA | TRBV30
CSGTTGTGVNAFF | TGCAGCGGGACAACCGGGACAGGGGTTAACGCTTTCTTT | NA | TRBJ1-1 | TRBD1 | TRBV29-1
CASRGTPEVGYGYTF | TGTGCCAGCAGAGGGACCCCAGAAGTAGGGTATGGCTACACCTTC | few | TRBJ1-2 | NA | TRBV6-6
CASSESAREEQYF | TGCGCCAGCAGTGAGTCAGCCCGGGAAGAGCAGTACTTC | many | TRBJ2-7 | NA | TRBV10-2
CASSEEGRGREQYF | TGTGCCAGCAGTGAAGAGGGGAGGGGGAGGGAGCAGTACTTC | many | TRBJ2-7 | NA | TRBV25-1
CASSVTGGETQYF | TGTGCCAGCAGCGTAACAGGGGGGGAGACCCAGTACTTC | many | TRBJ2-5 | TRBD1 | TRBV9
CASSLRADRDNQPQHF | TGTGCCAGTAGTCTCAGAGCTGACAGGGACAATCAGCCCCAGCATTTT | many | TRBJ1-5 | TRBD1 | TRBV19
CASSLVSGGLSYEQYF | TGTGCCAGCAGCTTAGTTAGCGGGGGGCTCTCCTACGAGCAGTACTTC | many | TRBJ2-7 | TRBD2 | TRBV7-2
CATSRDWSSGANVLTF | TGTGCCACCAGCCGGGACTGGAGCTCTGGGGCCAACGTCCTGACTTTC | few | TRBJ2-6 | NA | TRBV19
CASSPVTDRVGLNYGYTF | TGCGCCAGCAGCCCCGTTACAGACAGGGTCGGACTTAACTATGGCTACACCTTC | NA | TRBJ1-2 | TRBD1 | TRBV5-1